Following are 5 T cell receptor beta chains from one sample sequenced in a study of molecular identifiers for immune sequencing clone quantification. In TCRdb, the PCR reads were re-called with MiXCR into one record per CDR3 protein. In the table there are 35,000 to 45,000 distinct CDR3 sequences, roughly 19% of which are singletons. The material sequenced was naive CD8+ T cells from blood, with Jurkat cell RNA spiked in. The subset was: FACS-sorted CD8+CD4-CCR7+CD45RA+ naive T cells. All receptors derive from a human donor in good health. Some libraries in this study had Jurkat cell RNA spiked in.

There are many counts of this clonotype. This chain links TRBV9 with TRBJ2-6, with D unclear. V was trimmed by 0 bases and J by 0 bases, leaving 4 bases between them. Germline loops: CDR1 SGDLS, CDR2 YYNGEE. This CDR3 contains 15 residues. The CDR3, as DNA: TGTGCCAGCAGCGTAGGTATCTCTGGGGCCAACGTCCTGACTTTC. Its translation: CASSVGISGANVLTF.

This clonotype has ten or more counts. The chain recombines TRBV30 with TRBJ2-7, with 8 positions matching TRBD1. The CDR3 is made up of 15 amino acids. CDR1 and CDR2 from the germline V gene are GTSNPN and SVGIG (reference sequence). The V gene end was trimmed by 3 bases and the J gene end by 4 bases; junction bases not matched to a gene: 11. Here the CDR3 reads CAWRSEDRADYEQYF. DNA of the CDR3: TGTGCCTGGAGGAGCGAGGACAGGGCCGATTACGAGCAGTACTTC.

This clonotype was detected only a few times. This could be a read error, since a much larger clone is one nucleotide away. This chain uses TRBV6-2 or TRBV6-3 with TRBJ1-1, with 8 nucleotides matching TRBD1. Germline values: CDR1 MNHEY, CDR2 SVGEGT. The CDR3 loop spans 14 amino acids. With V trimmed by 7 bases and J by 0 bases, 4 bases remained unmatched. This CDR3 reads CASNNRGMNTEAFF. The CDR3 coding sequence is TGTGCCAGCAACAACAGGGGGATGAACACTGAAGCTTTCTTT.

There are a few counts of this clonotype. No conserved phenylalanine or tryptophan ends this CDR3, so it is likely a read error. This chain links TRBV6-2 or TRBV6-3 with TRBJ1-5; TRBD1 agrees at 7 bases. Trimming at V came to 6 bases and at J to 4 bases, leaving 21 bases not matched to a gene. Germline CDR1 reads MNHEY; CDR2 reads SVGEGT. The CDR3 has 19 residues. CDR3 in amino acids: CASSNPLGTAPLGNQPQHS. As DNA, the CDR3 is TGTGCCAGCAGCAACCCCCTTGGGACAGCTCCACTTGGGAATCAGCCCCAGCATTCT.

This clonotype has at least ten counts. The gene calls are TRBV19 and TRBJ2-3, with D perhaps being TRBD1 or TRBD2 (5 bases each). The CDR3 length is 12 residues. Germline V gene data show CDR1 as LNHDA and CDR2 as SQIVND (reference sequence). V was shortened by 3 bases and J by 9 bases, with 10 bases between the two germline ends. CDR3 coding DNA: TGTGCCAGTAGTATTGATGGGGGAACGCAGTATTTT. Translated: CASSIDGGTQYF.